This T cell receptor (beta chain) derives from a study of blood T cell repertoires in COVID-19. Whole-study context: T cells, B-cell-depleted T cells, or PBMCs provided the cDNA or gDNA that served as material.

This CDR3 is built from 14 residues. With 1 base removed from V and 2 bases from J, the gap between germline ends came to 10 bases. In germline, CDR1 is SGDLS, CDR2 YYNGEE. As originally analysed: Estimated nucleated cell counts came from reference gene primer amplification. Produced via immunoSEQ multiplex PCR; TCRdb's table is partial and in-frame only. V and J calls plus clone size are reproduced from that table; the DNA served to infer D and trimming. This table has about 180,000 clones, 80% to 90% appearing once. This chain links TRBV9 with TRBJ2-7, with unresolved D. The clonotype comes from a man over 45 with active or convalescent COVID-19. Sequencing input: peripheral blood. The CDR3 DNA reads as TGTGCCAGCAGCGTAACCAGCGAAACCTACGAGCAGTACTTC. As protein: CASSVTSETYEQYF.